The 11 T cell receptor beta chains given below trace back to one sample, sequenced in a study of HIV-infected patients and healthy controls (dated by TCRdb to 2013 to 2014). The library was made by 5' RACE. Sequenced using an Illumina MiSeq. 450 to 500 ng RNA was reverse transcribed with SuperScript III using primers against the alpha and beta constant regions. Separate alpha and beta chain libraries were made by chain-specific third strand synthesis with multiplexing indices. The raw public data were reprocessed by TCRdb itself: fastp quality trimming at Q25, MiXCR clonotype calling, in-frame beta chains only. CDR3 protein duplicates are merged, each entry listing the most common genes and DNA. The sample table shows about 10,000 distinct CDR3 sequences, and 8% are seen once. Under 4% of the sample is taken by the ten largest. Since whole blood was used without any cell fractionation, the repertoire reflected all peripheral T cells in unsorted form.

Sequencing was performed on blood. The origin of the receptors is an adult in good health.

Only a few counts were recorded for this clonotype. The V and J genes are TRBV5-1 and TRBJ1-4, with 11 positions matching TRBD1. The CDR3 has 15 amino acids. Germline V CDR1 and CDR2: SGHRS, YFSETQ. V lost 4 bases, J lost 8 bases, and 7 bases stayed unmatched. The CDR3 loop is CASSPDRGLSEKLFF. CDR3 sequence (DNA): TGCGCCAGCAGCCCGGACAGGGGGCTGTCAGAAAAACTGTTTTTT.

At least ten counts were recorded for this clonotype. J is TRBJ2-1 and V is TRBV20-1; 8 nucleotides align to TRBD1. Germline CDR1 reads DFQATT; CDR2 reads SNEGSKA (reference sequence). The CDR3 consists of 12 residues. Trimming at V came to 1 base and at J to 10 bases, leaving 3 bases not matched to a gene. The CDR3 protein is CSARVDRVEQFF. In DNA form, the CDR3 reads TGCAGTGCTAGAGTGGACAGGGTGGAGCAGTTCTTC.

This clonotype was detected only a few times. V usage is TRBV11-2 and J usage is TRBJ1-4; 7 bases map to TRBD1. V dropped 5 bases and J dropped 2; count of bases not matched to a gene: 8. The CDR3 covers 16 residues. Germline CDR1 and CDR2: SGHAT and FQNNGV. DNA of the CDR3: TGTGCCAGCAGCAAGCGGGACAGTCCGACTAATGAAAAACTGTTTTTT. Amino acid sequence: CASSKRDSPTNEKLFF.

This clonotype showed up many times. This sequence joins TRBV5-1 and TRBJ1-2; perhaps TRBD1 as D (5 bases). Germline lookup yields CDR1 SGHRS and CDR2 YFSETQ. Trimming stripped 4 bases from V and 4 bases from J, with 23 bases between. CDR3 length equals 17 residues. The CDR3 protein is CASSRWFGGQGLYGYTF. The CDR3 DNA is TGCGCCAGCAGCCGGTGGTTCGGAGGACAAGGGCTCTATGGCTACACCTTC.

The V call is TRBV5-1, the J call TRBJ2-1; 9 positions match TRBD1. This CDR3 region has 15 residues. The germline gives CDR1 SGHRS, CDR2 YFSETQ. J gave up 8 bases and V 0 bases, and 6 bases lay outside the gene matches. CDR3 region: CASSLAGTGIDEQFF. The CDR3 DNA follows: TGCGCCAGCAGCTTGGCCGGGACAGGGATCGATGAGCAGTTCTTC.

By frequency in the sample, this clonotype is medium-sized. V is TRBV6-1 and J is TRBJ2-3; 8 positions agree with TRBD1. This CDR3 has 15 residues. V lost 1 base and J lost 2; bases outside the gene matches: 2. The germline gives CDR1 MNHNS, CDR2 SASEGT. The CDR3, as DNA: TGTGCCAGCAGTGAAGGGACAGGGCACACAGATACGCAGTATTTT. Protein: CASSEGTGHTDTQYF.

This clonotype rates as medium-sized. J is TRBJ1-1 and V is TRBV27, with no clear D. This CDR3 contains 17 residues. Germline V gene sequence: CDR1 MNHEY, CDR2 SMNVEV (reference sequence). Trimming pared 0 bases from V and 6 bases from J, leaving 20 bases between. The CDR3, as DNA: TGTGCCAGCAGTTTATCGGGATGGGTGGCACTGGACGCTGAAGCTTTCTTT. It encodes CASSLSGWVALDAEAFF.

This clonotype turned up a few times. CDR3 loop: CSVLRGSYNEQFF. DNA of the CDR3: TGCAGCGTCTTACGGGGGTCCTACAATGAGCAGTTCTTC. V is TRBV29-1 and J is TRBJ2-1; TRBD2 might be the D (6 bases). The CDR3 spans 13 residues. Germline V gene lookup returns CDR1 SQVTM and CDR2 ANQGSEA. V was cut by 6 bases and J by 1 base, with 10 bases left in between.

This clonotype is medium-sized within its sample. The chain is built from TRBV19 and TRBJ1-2; 8 bases agree with TRBD1. Trimming at V came to 3 bases and at J to 0 bases, leaving 0 bases not matched to a gene. CDR1 and CDR2 from the germline V gene are LNHDA and SQIVND (reference sequence). This CDR3 has 14 residues. The CDR3 DNA follows: TGTGCCAGTAGTATGGACAGGGCTAACTATGGCTACACCTTC. Its protein is CASSMDRANYGYTF.

By sample share, this clonotype is medium-sized (0.01 to 0.1%). The chain links TRBV5-1 to TRBJ2-6; D gene unclear. The germline V gene encodes CDR1 SGHRS and CDR2 YFSETQ. There are 13 residues in the CDR3. V was cut by 5 bases and J by 4 bases, with 7 bases left in between. CDR3 nucleotides: TGCGCCAGCAGTTCCCAGGGGGCCAACGTCCTGACTTTC. Its translation is CASSSQGANVLTF.

This clonotype was seen a handful of times. This sequence joins TRBV29-1 and TRBJ1-1; D not certain. The CDR3 has 14 amino acids. Germline CDR1 and CDR2: SQVTM and ANQGSEA. V dropped 2 bases and J dropped 4 bases, with 14 bases sitting between them. The CDR3 region has the DNA TGCAGCGTTGAACAGCTCTTATCGGGCACTGAAGCTTTCTTT. This codes for CSVEQLLSGTEAFF.